This T cell receptor (beta chain) was sequenced in a study of cytomegalovirus exposure and HLA in healthy donors. Findings and limits, study-wide: Confirmation in vitro established that a few CMV-associated chains were specific for CMV antigens. The analysis excluded some indistinguishable V segments, including TRBV6-2 and TRBV6-3.

On this clone: What it binds is not known.

The CDR3 loop spans 16 amino acids. V dropped 0 bases and J dropped 4 bases, with 15 bases sitting between them. Germline-derived CDR1 and CDR2 are MNHEY and SMNVEV (reference sequence). Use of 60 Vbeta and 13 Jbeta primers characterized the PCR. Produced via immunoSEQ multiplex PCR; TCRdb's table is partial and in-frame only. The profile shows under 200,000 clones, roughly 80% of them singletons. Material for sequencing was PBMCs. The receptor was isolated from a man in his forties or fifties in good health and CMV-seropositive. The rearrangement uses TRBV27 and TRBJ1-2, with D possibly matching TRBD1 (5 bases). The CDR3 reads CASSLSGRDYTYGYTF. Written as DNA, the CDR3 is TGTGCCAGCAGTTTATCGGGCAGGGATTACACCTATGGCTACACCTTC.